This TCR beta chain is drawn from a study of T cell repertoires in cytomegalovirus infection. Study in general: The authors used CMV epitopes that were HLA-C-restricted (recently identified) and HLA-B-restricted (well studied). Public TCR beta signatures provided an indication of both CMV infection and a matching HLA type.

Study findings and constraints: People with CMV and the relevant HLA were identified by cumulative public TCR beta family frequency. CMV-specific HLA-C-restricted TCR beta clonotypes dominated the ex vivo response.

V was pared by 4 bases and J by 2 bases, with 15 bases between. Germline V gene data show CDR1 as LNHDA and CDR2 as SQIVND (reference sequence). This CDR3 region has 16 residues. Each CDR3 protein is one row after TCRdb ran MiXCR on the reads. Of tens of thousands of distinct CDR3 sequences listed, more than 20% are singletons. A few counts support this clonotype. Antigen: not known. The starting material was CD8+ T cells from cultured PBMCs, obtained from culture after CMV antigen stimulation. The chain couples TRBV19 to TRBJ2-1, with a weak D call TRBD1 (6 bases). The sequence came from a human donor in good health (CMV status not recorded). Some clones in this sample may be carry-over from other donors' samples. The CDR3 reads CASSTPLRTAYNEQFF. The CDR3 nucleotides read TGTGCCAGTAGTACCCCCTTAAGGACAGCCTACAATGAGCAGTTCTTC.